Sequencing of this T cell receptor (beta chain) was carried out in a study of pediatric ulcerative colitis. This was a survey-level run. Each sample received Survey-level depth of up to 500,000 reads. The assay was immunoSEQ multiplex PCR, and TCRdb's table has in-frame clones only and misses some. The repertoire has 59,000 or so clones, 77% of them found once; the top ten carry 5.2%. The sequence was collected from a boy between 5 and 17 years old with moderate ulcerative colitis. The specimen was blood.

In nucleotides, the CDR3 is TGTGCCAGCAGCCAGGGAAATACGGGTTACAATGAGCAGTTCTTC. As protein: CASSQGNTGYNEQFF. The rearrangement links TRBV14 to TRBJ2-1; D is undetermined. The CDR3 length is 15 residues. V shed 3 bases and J shed 4 bases, with 13 bases lying between them. Looked up from germline, CDR1 is SGHDN and CDR2 is FVKESK.